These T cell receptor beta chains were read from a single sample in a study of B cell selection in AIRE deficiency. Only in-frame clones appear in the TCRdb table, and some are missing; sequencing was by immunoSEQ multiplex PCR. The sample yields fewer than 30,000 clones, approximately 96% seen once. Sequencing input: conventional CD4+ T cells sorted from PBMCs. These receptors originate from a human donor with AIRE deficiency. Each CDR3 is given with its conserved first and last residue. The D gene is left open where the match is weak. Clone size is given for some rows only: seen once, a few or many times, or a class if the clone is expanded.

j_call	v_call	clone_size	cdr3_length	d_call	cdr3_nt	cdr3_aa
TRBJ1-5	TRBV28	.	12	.	TGTGCCAGCAATCAGGGCTATCAGCCCCAGCATTTT	CASNQGYQPQHF
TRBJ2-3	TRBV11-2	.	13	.	TGTGCCAGCAGCCCCCGCGGGGCAGATACGCAGTATTTT	CASSPRGADTQYF
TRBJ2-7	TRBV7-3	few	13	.	TGTGCCAGCAGCTTATCAGCGGGCCGAGAGCAGTACTTC	CASSLSAGREQYF
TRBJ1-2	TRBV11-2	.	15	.	TGTGCCAGCAGCTTAGTCAAGGGAGGCCGCTATGGCTACACCTTC	CASSLVKGGRYGYTF
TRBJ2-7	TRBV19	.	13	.	TGTGCCAGTAGCCGGGACGGGGGCTACGAGCAGTACTTC	CASSRDGGYEQYF
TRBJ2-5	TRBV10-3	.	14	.	TGTGCCATCAGTGAGTCGCACAGCTTAGAGACCCAGTACTTC	CAISESHSLETQYF
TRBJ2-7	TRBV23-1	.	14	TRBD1	TGCGCCAGCACCCTCCGGGACAGGCCTTACGAGCAGTACTTC	CASTLRDRPYEQYF
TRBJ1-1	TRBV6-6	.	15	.	TGTGCCAGCAGCCATGGACGCGCCGGGAACACTGAAGCTTTCTTT	CASSHGRAGNTEAFF
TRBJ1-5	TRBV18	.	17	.	TGTGCCAGCTCACGTTCCGGGAGCGATGGGGGCAATCAGCCCCAGCATTTT	CASSRSGSDGGNQPQHF
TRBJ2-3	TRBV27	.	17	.	TGTGCCAGCAGTTCGCTACCCCTAGCGATAAGCACAGATACGCAGTATTTT	CASSSLPLAISTDTQYF
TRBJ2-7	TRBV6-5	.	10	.	TGTGCCAGTCTCTCCTACGAGCAGTACTTC	CASLSYEQYF
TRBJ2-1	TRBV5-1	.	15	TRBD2	TGCGCCAGCAGCTTGGGAACTAGCGGTTACAATGAGCAGTTCTTC	CASSLGTSGYNEQFF
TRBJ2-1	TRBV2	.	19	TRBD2	TGTGCCAGCAGTGCCATCCTACTAGCGGGAGGGCCAAATGGGTATGAGCAGTTCTTC	CASSAILLAGGPNGYEQFF
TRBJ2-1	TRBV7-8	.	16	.	TGTGCCAGCAGCCCCCCTGGGCGGAGCTCCTACAATGAGCAGTTCTTC	CASSPPGRSSYNEQFF
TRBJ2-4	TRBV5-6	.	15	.	TGTGCCAGCAGCTCACAGGTACTGACCAAAAACATTCAGTACTTC	CASSSQVLTKNIQYF
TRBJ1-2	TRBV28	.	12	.	TGTGCCAGCAGTTTTAGGCAGTATGGCTACACCTTC	CASSFRQYGYTF
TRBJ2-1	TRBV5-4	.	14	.	TGTGCCAGCAGCTTGGAGGGAATTCGAAATGAGCAGTTCTTC	CASSLEGIRNEQFF
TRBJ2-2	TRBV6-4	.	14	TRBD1	TGTGCCAGCAACGGGACAGATGGGACCGGGGAGCTGTTTTTT	CASNGTDGTGELFF
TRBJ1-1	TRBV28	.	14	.	TGTGCCACCCGTATGCCCGGGGACAACGCTGAAGCTTTCTTT	CATRMPGDNAEAFF
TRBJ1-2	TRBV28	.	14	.	TGTGCCAGCAGTAGAGGGGGTTTAATTTATGGCTACACCTTC	CASSRGGLIYGYTF
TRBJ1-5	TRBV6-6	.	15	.	TGTGCCAGCAAATCCAGGGACCCAAGCAATCAGCCCCAGCATTTT	CASKSRDPSNQPQHF
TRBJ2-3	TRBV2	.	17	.	TGTGCCAGCAATTCGCCGGGACTCCTAGCGAGCACAGATACGCAGTATTTT	CASNSPGLLASTDTQYF
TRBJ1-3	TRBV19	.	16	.	TGTGCCAGTAGTATACCCCGGGGGCCCTCTGGAAACACCATATATTTT	CASSIPRGPSGNTIYF
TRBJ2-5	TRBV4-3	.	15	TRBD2	TGCGCCAGCAGCCAAGAATTCGGACTAGCGGAAACCCAGTACTTC	CASSQEFGLAETQYF
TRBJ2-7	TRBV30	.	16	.	TGTGCCTGGAGCCCACCGTTTGGCGCCAGCTCCTACGAGCAGTACTTC	CAWSPPFGASSYEQYF
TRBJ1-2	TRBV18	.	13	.	TGTGCCAGCTCACCAACCGATAACTATGGCTACACCTTC	CASSPTDNYGYTF
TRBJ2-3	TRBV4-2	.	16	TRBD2	TGTGCCAGCAGCCCGGGACTAGCGGACAGCACAGATACGCAGTATTTT	CASSPGLADSTDTQYF
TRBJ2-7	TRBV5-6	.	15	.	TGTGCCAGCAGCTCCTGGTTGGGGGGCTCCTACGAGCAGTACTTC	CASSSWLGGSYEQYF
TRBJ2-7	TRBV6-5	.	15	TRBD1	TGTGCCAGCAGGACTCGGACAGGGCAAAACTACGAGCAGTACTTC	CASRTRTGQNYEQYF
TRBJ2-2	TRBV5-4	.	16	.	TGTGCCAGCAGCCGAGAGCGGACACCGAACACCGGGGAGCTGTTTTTT	CASSRERTPNTGELFF
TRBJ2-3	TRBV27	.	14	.	TGTGCCAGCAGTTGGCGGCCTTGGGCAGATACGCAGTATTTT	CASSWRPWADTQYF
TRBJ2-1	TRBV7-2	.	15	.	TGTGCCAGCAAGGGACTCCCCCTATCCTACAATGAGCAGTTCTTC	CASKGLPLSYNEQFF
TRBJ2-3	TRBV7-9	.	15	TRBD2	TGTGCCAGCGACTTTAATCGCGGGAGTACAGATACGCAGTATTTT	CASDFNRGSTDTQYF
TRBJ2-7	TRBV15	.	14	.	TGTGCCACCAGGGCGGGGCTGAGCTCCTACGAGCAGTACTTC	CATRAGLSSYEQYF
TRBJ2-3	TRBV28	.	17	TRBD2	TGTGCCAGCAGTTTAAGTGGACTAGCACAGAGCACAGATACGCAGTATTTT	CASSLSGLAQSTDTQYF
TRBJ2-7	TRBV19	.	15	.	TGTGCCAGTAGTACCGGGAGCGCGCAGATCTACGAGCAGTACTTC	CASSTGSAQIYEQYF
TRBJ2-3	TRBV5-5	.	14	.	TGTGCCAGCAGCTCCGGACATAGCACAGATACGCAGTATTTT	CASSSGHSTDTQYF
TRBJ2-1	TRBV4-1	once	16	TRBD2	TGCGCCAGCAGCCCTGGACTAGCGCAACTGTACAATGAGCAGTTCTTC	CASSPGLAQLYNEQFF
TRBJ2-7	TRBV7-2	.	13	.	TGTGCCAGCAGCTTAGCGGGAGTTTACGAGCAGTACTTC	CASSLAGVYEQYF
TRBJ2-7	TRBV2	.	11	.	TGTGCCAGTTGGGACGCCTACGAGCAGTACTTC	CASWDAYEQYF
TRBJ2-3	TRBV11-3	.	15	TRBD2	TGTGCCAGCAGCTTTACTAGCGGGAGCGTAGATACGCAGTATTTT	CASSFTSGSVDTQYF
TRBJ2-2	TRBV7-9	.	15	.	TGTGCCAGCAGCGCGCGACTAGGCCGGGCCGGGGAGCTGTTTTTT	CASSARLGRAGELFF
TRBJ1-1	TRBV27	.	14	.	TGTGCCAGCTGGGAGGTTGGGTTCGGCACTGAAGCTTTCTTT	CASWEVGFGTEAFF
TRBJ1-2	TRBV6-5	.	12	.	TGTGCCAGCAGTTACGACAGCAATGGCTACACCTTC	CASSYDSNGYTF
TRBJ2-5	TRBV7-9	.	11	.	TGTGCCAGCAGCTCACAAGAGACCCAGTACTTC	CASSSQETQYF
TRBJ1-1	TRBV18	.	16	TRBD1	TGTGCCAGCTCTCAACTACCGACAGGGATTGACACTGAAGCTTTCTTT	CASSQLPTGIDTEAFF
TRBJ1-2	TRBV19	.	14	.	TGTGCCAGTAGTAAAATCAGGAATAACTATGGCTACACCTTC	CASSKIRNNYGYTF
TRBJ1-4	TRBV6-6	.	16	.	TGTGCCAGCACACCCGAGCGGGGAGGGACGGTTTTCGTGCTGTTTTTT	CASTPERGGTVFVLFF
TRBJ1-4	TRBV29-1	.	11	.	TGCAGCGTTGAAGCTAGAGAAAAACTGTTTTTT	CSVEAREKLFF
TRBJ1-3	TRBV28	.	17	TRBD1	TGTGCCAGCAGTCCGGCCCTCGGACAGGCCTCTGGAAACACCATATATTTT	CASSPALGQASGNTIYF
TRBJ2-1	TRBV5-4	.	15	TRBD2	TGTGCCAGCAGTGAAGGACTAGCGGCATACAATGAGCAGTTCTTC	CASSEGLAAYNEQFF
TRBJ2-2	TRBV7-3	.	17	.	TGTGCCAGCAGCCCCAGGGGTAGCGGGTTGGGAACCGGGGAGCTGTTTTTT	CASSPRGSGLGTGELFF
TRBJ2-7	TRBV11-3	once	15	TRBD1	TGTGCCAGCAGCTGGGGACAGGGGGGCCCCTACGAGCAGTACTTC	CASSWGQGGPYEQYF
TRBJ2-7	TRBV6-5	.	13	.	TGTGCCAGCAGTTACAGGGGATCAAACGAGCAGTACTTC	CASSYRGSNEQYF
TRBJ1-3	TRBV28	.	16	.	TGTGCCAGCAGTGGAAGGCGCCGAGCCTCTGGAAACACCATATATTTT	CASSGRRRASGNTIYF
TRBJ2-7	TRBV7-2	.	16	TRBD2	TGTGCCAGCAGCTTAGAGGGGACTAGCGGGAGCTACGAGCAGTACTTC	CASSLEGTSGSYEQYF
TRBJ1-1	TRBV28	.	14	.	TGTGCCAGCAGTTTAAGGACAGAGAACACTGAAGCTTTCTTT	CASSLRTENTEAFF
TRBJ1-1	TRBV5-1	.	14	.	TGCGCCAGCGGCCGGGACACTAAATCTACTGAAGCTTTCTTT	CASGRDTKSTEAFF
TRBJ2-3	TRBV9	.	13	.	TGTGCCAGCAGCGTGGTTGTTTGGGATACGCAGTATTTT	CASSVVVWDTQYF
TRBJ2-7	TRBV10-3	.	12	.	TGTGCCATCAGGGGCCGACCCTACGAGCAGTACTTC	CAIRGRPYEQYF